A selection of T cell receptor beta chains follows, all from one sample in a study of cytomegalovirus exposure and HLA in healthy donors. Method: immunoSEQ multiplex PCR; TCRdb's copy keeps in-frame clones and lacks some. The table lists around 70,000 clones, roughly 94% of them singletons, with 0.55% to 0.8% in the top ten. The sequenced sample consisted of PBMCs. The receptors derive from a woman in her late teens or twenties in good health and CMV-seronegative. Both conserved end residues are trimmed from each CDR3. The order of the fields is V gene, clone size, CDR3 length, J gene, CDR3 protein. Clone sizes are given selectively: once, few, many, or a class where the clone is expanded.

v_call: TRBV2; clone_size: NA; cdr3_length: 13; j_call: TRBJ2-2; cdr3_aa: ASSEFVQDTGELF
v_call: TRBV6-1; clone_size: NA; cdr3_length: 11; j_call: TRBJ2-4; cdr3_aa: ASSVREGGIQY
v_call: TRBV4-2; clone_size: NA; cdr3_length: 16; j_call: TRBJ2-6; cdr3_aa: ASSQTSGVSSGANVLT
v_call: TRBV2; clone_size: NA; cdr3_length: 10; j_call: TRBJ2-1; cdr3_aa: ASRRTYNEQF
v_call: TRBV5-1; clone_size: NA; cdr3_length: 12; j_call: TRBJ1-4; cdr3_aa: ASSQQQGGEKLF
v_call: TRBV7-3; clone_size: NA; cdr3_length: 14; j_call: TRBJ2-3; cdr3_aa: ASSLQGDPSTDTQY
v_call: TRBV4-3; clone_size: once; cdr3_length: 14; j_call: TRBJ2-5; cdr3_aa: ASSQDGGTGGLTQY
v_call: TRBV7-2; clone_size: NA; cdr3_length: 11; j_call: TRBJ1-5; cdr3_aa: ASSLGRGQPQH
v_call: TRBV18; clone_size: NA; cdr3_length: 14; j_call: TRBJ1-3; cdr3_aa: ASSPEGRSSGNTIY
v_call: TRBV30; clone_size: NA; cdr3_length: 9; j_call: TRBJ1-1; cdr3_aa: AWRKPQTPF